This T cell receptor beta chain was documented in a study of shared clonotypes between healthy human individuals. From CD4+ cells came CD45RA+ naive and CD45RA-negative memory subsets. The length of the CDR3 is 15 residues. The ends lost 4 bases at V and 9 bases at J; junction bases unmatched: 7. Looked up from germline, CDR1 is SGHRS and CDR2 is YFSETQ. Deep-level assay runs were performed. TCRdb's table, derived via immunoSEQ multiplex PCR, lists solely in-frame clones and lacks some. The sample consists of under 2.5 million clones, 92% of them appearing once. Study-wide findings and caveats: Clonotypes shared by all four donors outscored non-shared clonotypes in generation probability.

A word on this clone: Antigen specificity is unknown.

This sequence joins TRBV5-1 and TRBJ2-1; TRBD2 matches at 13 bases. The material sequenced was naive CD4+ T cells from PBMCs. Described subset: CD45RA+ positively selected. This clonotype was sampled from a man aged 18 to 30 in good health. Some clones in this sample may be carry-over from other donors' samples. The CDR3 protein is CASSPRLAGGSEQFF. CDR3 sequence (DNA): TGCGCCAGCAGCCCGAGACTAGCGGGAGGCAGTGAGCAGTTCTTC.